This T cell receptor beta chain was obtained from a study of blood T cell repertoires in COVID-19 (dated by TCRdb to 2018 to 2021). For the study in its entirety: Collaborator samples came from the United States, Italy and Spain and covered acute and convalescent phases of COVID-19. HLA class I and class II types, where available, came from metadata supplied by the sample provider rather than from assay-based typing. The material from the prospective study consisted of cDNA or gDNA derived from T cells, B-cell-depleted T cells, or PBMCs. The samples were drawn from the first 160 participants of the ongoing ImmuneRACE study and from 950 to 1,500 subjects provided by 6 global collaborators. A freely available public database, intended as a resource for researchers studying the immune response to SARS-CoV-2, is where the repertoires were released. Subjects who had been exposed to COVID-19, were actively infected with it, or had recovered from it provided the deeply sampled blood TCRbeta repertoires that made up the dataset. A de-identified subject ID, COVID-19 status, age in years and sex were almost always included in the sample metadata.

With regard to this clone: Its antigen remains undetermined. Base qualities are not at hand, and no much larger clone is one base apart.

The germline V gene yields MNHEY for CDR1 and SVGEGT for CDR2. Inclusive of the bounding cysteine and phenylalanine, the CDR3 is 14 residues long. The kept DNA is CDR3 alone, 42 bases in frame from the first base. A distance of 7 bases separates the germline ends of V and J, which lose 0 bases and 4 bases respectively. What the research found in general, with its limitations: The quantity of clinical and demographic metadata differed by source and by participant and was supplied without curation.

The collaborating institutions used their own protocols to collect whole blood in K2EDTA tubes. For TCRbeta analysis, collaborators shipped samples in one of three forms: frozen whole blood, isolated PBMCs, or DNA extracted from either of those sample types. The immunoSEQ Assay, a bias-controlled multiplex PCR, was used to amplify TCRbeta CDR3 regions from genomic DNA. Regarding the original processing steps: The number of nucleated cells in each sample was estimated by amplification of reference gene primers within the assay. To quantify the absolute abundance of each unique TCRbeta CDR3 rearrangement, sequence reads were collapsed and filtered. Productive Simpson clonality was computed per sample as the square root of Simpson's diversity index over productive rearrangements. The immuneACCESS repertoire file appears here via TCRdb, limited to in-frame rearrangements. These files lack a portion of the clones; in checked studies, under half of the deficit traces to unresolved V genes, and the cause of the others is not known. Clonal size and the V and J genes are those of that table, whereas D and trimming came from the DNA. A total of about 120,000 clones appear in this sample, 65% to 90% of them only once. Over 10% of the sample is in the top ten clones.

Sequencing was carried out using peripheral blood. The receptor comes from a human donor in a cohort sampled during active COVID-19. The chain is made from TRBV6-2 or TRBV6-3 and TRBJ1-3; the D gene remains uncertain. In nucleotides, the sequence is TGTGCCAGCAGTTACTCCGGGTTCGGAAACACCATATATTTT. Its protein reads: CASSYSGFGNTIYF.